Sequencing of this TCR beta chain was carried out in a study of blood T cell repertoires in COVID-19. Whole-study context: COVID-19 samples collected from the United States, Italy and Spain covered acute and convalescent phases.

V was shortened by 5 bases and J by 6 bases, with 11 bases between the two germline ends. The CDR3 totals 13 residues. Looked up from germline, CDR1 is SEHNR and CDR2 is FQNEAQ (reference sequence). Sequencing was performed with immunoSEQ multiplex PCR; in TCRdb, only in-frame clones are kept and a portion is missing. Of roughly 320,000 clones listed, around nine tenths were seen once; the top ten hold approximately 1.8%. The sequence derives from a woman under 40 with COVID-19, enrolled during active disease. Sequencing was performed on peripheral blood. The rearrangement links TRBV7-9 to TRBJ2-1; no reliable D call. CDR3 protein: CASSPAAGNEQFF. In DNA, the CDR3 is TGTGCCAGCAGCCCGGCCGCAGGCAATGAGCAGTTCTTC.